The next 5 T cell receptor beta chains were all read from a single sample in a study of cytomegalovirus exposure and HLA in healthy donors (dated by TCRdb to between 2016 and 2019). The method was the immunoSEQ multiplex PCR assay. For the multiplex PCR, a mixture combining 60 forward primers for TCR Vbeta segments and 13 reverse primers for TCR Jbeta segments was used. TCRdb retrieved this table from immuneACCESS and kept in-frame rearrangements only. Not all clones are present; in checked studies, unresolved V genes account for under half, and no reason is known for the remainder. The sample table contains 90,000 to 120,000 clones; only one count was recorded for around 80% of them. The biggest ten clones account for 2% to 3% of the sample. Sequencing used PBMCs. The receptors shown here come from a man between 25 and 39 years old in good health and CMV-seropositive.

J is TRBJ2-2 and V is TRBV7-9; a weak D match, TRBD2 (6 bases). This CDR3 is built from 16 residues. V was shortened by 5 bases and J by 2 bases, with 15 bases between the two germline ends. Germline CDR1 reads SEHNR; CDR2 reads FQNEAQ (reference sequence). This chain's CDR3 is CASSRRAGTNTGELFF. The CDR3 DNA reads TGTGCCAGCAGCCGCCGGGCGGGGACTAACACCGGGGAGCTGTTTTTT.

CDR3 loop: CASRRKPGQGLHLHF. The CDR3 DNA reads as TGTGCCAGCAGGCGCAAACCGGGACAGGGTCTGCACCTCCACTTT. The rearrangement joins TRBV6-5 to TRBJ1-6, with TRBD1 identical over 9 bases. After removal of 6 bases from V and 15 bases from J, the junction contained 15 bases not matched to a gene. Germline V lookup: CDR1 MNHEY, CDR2 SVGAGI. The CDR3 length is 15 residues.

The gene calls are TRBV11-3 and TRBJ2-3; D call uncertain. The V end was cut by 1 base, the J end by 0 bases, with 8 bases between. Germline V gene lookup returns CDR1 SGHNT and CDR2 YENEEA. The CDR3 is made up of 15 amino acids. For the CDR3, the DNA is TGTGCCAGCAGCTTAGGACGGGTCAGCACAGATACGCAGTATTTT. Protein sequence: CASSLGRVSTDTQYF.

The gene calls are TRBV6-1 and TRBJ1-2, with D maybe TRBD1 (6 bases). Germline V gene data show CDR1 as MNHNS and CDR2 as SASEGT. The V gene lost 6 bases and the J gene lost 4 bases, with 12 bases spanning the gap. CDR3 length: 13 residues. CDR3: CASRSQGIYGYTF. The DNA for the CDR3 is TGTGCCAGCAGGTCACAGGGAATCTATGGCTACACCTTC.

V usage is TRBV6-1 and J usage is TRBJ2-2, with TRBD2 matching 8 bases. The CDR3 has 15 residues. The ends lost 6 bases at V and 3 bases at J; junction bases unmatched: 6. Germline V gene lookup returns CDR1 MNHNS and CDR2 SASEGT. CDR3 nucleotides: TGTGCCAGCAGCGGGGGGGCCCTGTACACCGGGGAGCTGTTTTTT. It translates to CASSGGALYTGELFF.